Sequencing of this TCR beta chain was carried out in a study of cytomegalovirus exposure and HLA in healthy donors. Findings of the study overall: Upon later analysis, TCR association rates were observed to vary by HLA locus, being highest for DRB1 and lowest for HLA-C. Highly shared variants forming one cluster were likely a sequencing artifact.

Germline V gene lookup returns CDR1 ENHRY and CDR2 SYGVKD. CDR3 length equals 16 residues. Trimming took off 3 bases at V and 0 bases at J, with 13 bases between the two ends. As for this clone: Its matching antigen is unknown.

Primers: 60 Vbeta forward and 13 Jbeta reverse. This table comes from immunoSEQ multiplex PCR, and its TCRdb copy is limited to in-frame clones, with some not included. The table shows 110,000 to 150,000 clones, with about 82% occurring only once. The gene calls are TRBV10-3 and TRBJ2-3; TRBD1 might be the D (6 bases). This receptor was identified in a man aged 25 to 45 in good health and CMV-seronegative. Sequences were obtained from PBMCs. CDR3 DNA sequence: TGTGCCATCAGTGACGCCGGGACAACTAGCACAGATACGCAGTATTTT. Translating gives CAISDAGTTSTDTQYF.